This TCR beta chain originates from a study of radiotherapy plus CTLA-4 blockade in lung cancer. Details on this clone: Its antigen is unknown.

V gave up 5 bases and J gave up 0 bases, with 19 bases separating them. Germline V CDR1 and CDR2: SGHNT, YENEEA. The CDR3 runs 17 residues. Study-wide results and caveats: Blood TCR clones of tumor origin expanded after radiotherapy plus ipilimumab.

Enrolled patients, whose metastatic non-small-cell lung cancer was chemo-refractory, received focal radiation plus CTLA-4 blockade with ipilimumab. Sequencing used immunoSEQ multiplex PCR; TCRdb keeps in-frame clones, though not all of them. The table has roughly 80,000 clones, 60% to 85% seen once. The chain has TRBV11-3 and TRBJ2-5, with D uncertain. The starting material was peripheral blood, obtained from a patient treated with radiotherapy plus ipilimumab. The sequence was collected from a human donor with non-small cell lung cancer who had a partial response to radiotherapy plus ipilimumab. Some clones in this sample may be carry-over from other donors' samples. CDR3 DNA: TGTGCCAGCAGCCCCCAGTCAACGGTACGGGACCAAGAGACCCAGTACTTC. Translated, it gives CASSPQSTVRDQETQYF.